These 24 T cell receptor beta chains were all obtained from the same sample, sequenced in a study of CD8+CD57+ T cells in acquired aplastic anemia. According to the study, genomic DNA was the template for TCR beta VDJ and CDR3 profiling. TCRdb analysed the reads with MiXCR anew, one entry per CDR3 protein. The sample contains roughly 290,000 distinct CDR3 sequences, under 65% of which appear only once. Patients picked for sequencing had shown CD8+CD57+ cell expansion detected by flow cytometry. The specimen sequenced was sorted CD4+, CD8+, or CD8+CD57+ T cells (not recorded which) from PBMCs. These receptors were obtained from a human donor with aplastic anemia.

With regard to this clonotype: The junction does not match germline at one end; this may be a read error. V and J are TRBV7-2 and TRBJ2-7; D is ambiguous. This CDR3 spans 12 amino acids. Per the germline V gene, CDR1 is SGHTA and CDR2 is FQGNSA. The CDR3 nucleotides are TGTGCCAGCAGCTTGGGCTCCGACGAGCAGTACTTC. It specifies CASSLGSDEQYF.

Comments on this clonotype: Mismatch with germline at one junction end may stem from a read error. This chain joins TRBV7-2 and TRBJ1-6; D not resolved. The CDR3 sequence is 13 residues long. Germline CDR1 reads SGHTA; CDR2 reads FQGNSA. The CDR3 loop reads CASSTKLGSPLHF. DNA for the CDR3: TGTGCCAGCAGCACCAAACTTGGTTCACCCCTCCACTTC.

In this sample, this clonotype turned up many times. The gene calls are TRBV9 and TRBJ2-3; D ambiguous. Germline V gene data show CDR1 as SGDLS and CDR2 as YYNGEE. V was pared by 0 bases and J by 4 bases, with 6 bases between. The CDR3 covers 13 residues. This CDR3 reads CASSVGSPDTQYF. As DNA, the CDR3 is TGTGCCAGCAGCGTAGGTTCGCCAGATACGCAGTATTTT.

The gene calls are TRBV10-2 and TRBJ1-4; 7 bases are a match to TRBD1. Germline values: CDR1 WSHSY, CDR2 SAAADI. The CDR3 is 14 residues long. V shed 3 bases and J 8 bases; nucleotides not matched to a gene: 6. CDR3 in amino acids: CASSEGGGLEKLFF. CDR3 coding DNA: TGCGCCAGCAGTGAAGGAGGGGGCCTAGAAAAACTGTTTTTT.

This chain uses TRBV7-8 with TRBJ2-2; perhaps TRBD1 as D (6 bases). Trimming removed 0 bases at V and 3 bases at J, with 14 bases between. The CDR3 loop spans 17 amino acids. CDR1 is SGHVS and CDR2 is FQNEAQ in the germline V gene. The DNA of the CDR3 is TGTGCCAGCAGCTTAGCTAGAGGGGGATCTGACACCGGGGAGCTGTTTTTT. It is translated as CASSLARGGSDTGELFF.

This clonotype was seen ten or more times. The rearrangement uses TRBV20-1 and TRBJ1-5, with a possible D match to TRBD1 (6 bases). The V and J ends lost 4 bases and 3 bases respectively, with 16 bases between them. Per the germline V gene, CDR1 is DFQATT and CDR2 is SNEGSKA (reference sequence). CDR3 length: 15 residues. As DNA, the CDR3 is TGCAGTGCTAAAAGGGGGGGGAAAGACAATCAGCCCCAGCATTTT. This codes for CSAKRGGKDNQPQHF.

The chain employs TRBV7-8 and TRBJ2-1, with TRBD2 matching over 11 bases. V lost 4 bases to trimming and J lost 4 bases; unmatched junction nucleotides: 6. Germline CDR1 and CDR2: SGHVS and FQNEAQ. The CDR3 contains 16 residues. The CDR3: CASSSLAGGSYNEQFF. The CDR3 nucleotides read TGTGCCAGCAGCTCCCTAGCGGGAGGAAGTTACAATGAGCAGTTCTTC.

The CDR3 bases are TGTGCCAGCAGGGCCGGGACAGGGGTGGCAGATACGCAGTATTTT. The encoded protein is CASRAGTGVADTQYF. The chain is built from TRBV12-3 or TRBV12-4 and TRBJ2-3; 10 bases are a match to TRBD1. V lost 6 bases, J lost 4 bases, and 7 bases stayed unmatched. CDR3 length: 15 residues.

The rearrangement joins TRBV7-2 to TRBJ2-7; TRBD1 matches 7 bases. Germline CDR1 SGHTA, CDR2 FQGNSA. V lost 5 bases to trimming and J lost 2 bases; unmatched junction nucleotides: 9. The CDR3 is made up of 15 amino acids. The CDR3 nucleotides read TGTGCCAGCAGCCCTCAGGGGACAGCAACCTACGAGCAGTACTTC. This sequence encodes CASSPQGTATYEQYF.

This clonotype was observed a handful of times. J is TRBJ2-1 and V is TRBV15, with a weak D call TRBD2 (6 bases). This CDR3 has 14 residues. Germline V gene sequence: CDR1 LNHNV, CDR2 YYDKDF (reference sequence). Deletions cut 5 bases from V and 4 bases from J, with 12 bases between. CDR3 residues: CATSPRDSYNEQFF. Here the CDR3 DNA reads TGTGCCACCAGCCCCCGGGACTCTTACAATGAGCAGTTCTTC.

The rearrangement uses TRBV6-1 and TRBJ2-1; TRBD2 matches 13 bases. Trimming cost V 2 bases and J 0 bases; bases outside gene matches: 7. Germline V gives CDR1 MNHNS, CDR2 SASEGT. The CDR3 is 19 residues long. CDR3 sequence: CASSERTSGSAASYNEQFF. DNA for the CDR3: TGTGCCAGCAGTGAAAGGACTAGCGGGAGCGCCGCCTCCTACAATGAGCAGTTCTTC.

In this sample, this clonotype turned up a few times. This chain connects TRBV7-2 to TRBJ1-2, with a possible D match to TRBD1 (5 bases). Germline assignment: CDR1 SGHTA and CDR2 FQGNSA. The V gene lost 1 base and the J gene lost 5 bases, with 5 bases spanning the gap. The CDR3 is made up of 12 amino acids. CDR3 in amino acids: CASSLGQYGYTF. In nucleotides, the CDR3 is TGTGCCAGCAGCTTAGGACAGTATGGCTACACCTTC.

This clonotype has just one count. V usage is TRBV2 and J usage is TRBJ1-6; D not resolved. V dropped 5 bases and J dropped 7 bases, with 15 bases sitting between them. The CDR3 is 15 residues long. The germline CDR1 and CDR2 sequences are SNHLY and FYNNEI. The CDR3 nucleotides are TGTGCCAGCAGTAGAGACTTCAGAGGGAATTCACCCCTCCACTTT. It yields the protein CASSRDFRGNSPLHF.

The chain is built from TRBV29-1 and TRBJ1-1; D not certain. The CDR3 totals 13 residues. Trimming pared 4 bases from V and 4 bases from J, leaving 13 bases between. The germline V gene has CDR1 SQVTM and CDR2 ANQGSEA. CDR3 DNA: TGCAGCGTTGCGCCGGGAGCTGGCACTGAAGCTTTCTTT. Its translation: CSVAPGAGTEAFF.

This clonotype has only a few counts. The CDR3 DNA follows: TGTGCCACCAGCAGAGGCCTTACCAATCGGGAAAAACTGTTTTTT. It specifies CATSRGLTNREKLFF. The chain links TRBV15 to TRBJ1-4; no definite D call. V lost 1 base and J 8 bases, leaving 14 bases between the germline ends. Germline CDR1 reads LNHNV; CDR2 reads YYDKDF (reference sequence). The length of the CDR3 is 15 residues. The variable domain in full, with the rest retrieved from reference TRBV15 and TRBJ1-4, is DAMVIQNPRYQVTQFGKPVTLSCSQTLNHNVMYWYQQKSSQAPKLLFHYYDKDFNNEADTPDNFQSRRPNTSFCFLDIRSPGLGDTAMYLCATSRGLTNREKLFFGSGTQLSVL.

The rearrangement links TRBV20-1 to TRBJ2-7, with a possible D match to TRBD1 (6 bases). The CDR3 sequence is 15 residues long. With 0 bases removed from V and 0 bases from J, the gap between germline ends came to 12 bases. The germline V gene encodes CDR1 DFQATT and CDR2 SNEGSKA (reference sequence). DNA of the CDR3: TGCAGTGCTAGAGATAGACAGGCGAGCTCCTACGAGCAGTACTTC. This gives the protein CSARDRQASSYEQYF.

The gene calls are TRBV19 and TRBJ2-2; TRBD1 agrees at 12 bases. The J segment lost 3 bases and the V segment lost 5 bases, leaving 7 bases of the junction unmatched. The CDR3 loop spans 17 amino acids. Per the germline V gene, CDR1 is LNHDA and CDR2 is SQIVND (reference sequence). The CDR3 DNA reads TGTGCCAGTAGTGGGGGGACAGGGGGCTTGGACACCGGGGAGCTGTTTTTT. Encoded protein: CASSGGTGGLDTGELFF.

V gene TRBV15 combines with J gene TRBJ1-1; 9 nucleotides agree with TRBD1. V gave up 3 bases and J gave up 0 bases; unmatched junction bases: 2. Germline-derived CDR1 and CDR2 are LNHNV and YYDKDF (reference sequence). This CDR3 is 15 amino acids long. CDR3 amino acids: CATSRDRGLNTEAFF. The CDR3 nucleotides are TGTGCCACCAGCAGGGACAGGGGATTGAACACTGAAGCTTTCTTT.

The V call is TRBV7-3, the J call TRBJ2-7, with a possible D match to TRBD2 (6 bases). The CDR3 spans 15 residues. Germline V gene data show CDR1 as SGHTA and CDR2 as FQGTGA. V lost 3 bases, J lost 2 bases, and 14 bases lay in between. CDR3 in amino acids: CASSLEASVPYEQYF. CDR3 sequence (DNA): TGTGCCAGCAGCTTGGAGGCTAGCGTCCCCTACGAGCAGTACTTC.

This clonotype was recorded many times. The rearrangement joins TRBV6-5 to TRBJ2-1; 9 bases are a match to TRBD2. The CDR3 has 15 amino acids. CDR1 is MNHEY, CDR2 SVGAGI, per germline. The junction had 10 bases not matched to a gene; V was cut back by 6 bases and J by 7 bases. The CDR3: CASRPKRGAGNEQFF. The CDR3 region has the DNA TGTGCCAGCAGACCCAAGCGGGGGGCGGGGAATGAGCAGTTCTTC.

This chain uses TRBV29-1 with TRBJ1-1; 9 nucleotides line up with TRBD1. Trimming at V came to 6 bases and at J to 11 bases, leaving 13 bases not matched to a gene. Germline loops: CDR1 SQVTM, CDR2 ANQGSEA. The CDR3 totals 13 residues. CDR3 loop: CSVGDRDSLRAFF. CDR3 coding DNA: TGCAGCGTAGGGGACAGGGACTCGCTTCGGGCTTTCTTT.

This clonotype showed up just once. J is TRBJ2-2 and V is TRBV24-1, with no clear D. Trimming cost V 3 bases and J 7 bases, with 8 bases left between them. CDR1 KGHDR and CDR2 SFDVKD come from the germline V gene. The CDR3 is made up of 13 amino acids. CDR3 sequence (DNA): TGTGCCACCAGTGATGGGTCTGGCGGGGAGCTGTTTTTT. Amino acid sequence: CATSDGSGGELFF.

The table lists this clonotype with a count of one. This chain uses TRBV29-1 with TRBJ2-3, with 13 bases identical to TRBD2. The germline V gene encodes CDR1 SQVTM and CDR2 ANQGSEA. With 8 bases clipped from V and 4 bases from J, the junction kept 9 bases outside the gene matches. The CDR3 has 15 amino acids. For the CDR3, the DNA is TGCAGCACCCGAGGACTAGCGGGGGAGGCAGATACGCAGTATTTT. This codes for CSTRGLAGEADTQYF.

This clonotype was counted many times. The V gene is TRBV9, the J gene TRBJ2-1; 9 bases line up with TRBD1. Germline assignment: CDR1 SGDLS and CDR2 YYNGEE. Losses at the gene ends were 0 bases for V and 5 bases for J; bases not matched to a gene: 3. CDR3 size: 15 residues. CDR3 protein: CASSVVGTGNNEQFF. For the CDR3, the DNA is TGTGCCAGCAGCGTAGTAGGGACAGGGAACAATGAGCAGTTCTTC. Using reference TRBV9 and TRBJ2-1 for the parts outside the CDR3, the full variable domain is DSGVTQTPKHLITATGQRVTLRCSPRSGDLSVYWYQQSLDQGLQFLIQYYNGEERAKGNILERFSAQQFPDLHSELNLSSLELGDSALYFCASSVVGTGNNEQFFGPGTRLTVL.